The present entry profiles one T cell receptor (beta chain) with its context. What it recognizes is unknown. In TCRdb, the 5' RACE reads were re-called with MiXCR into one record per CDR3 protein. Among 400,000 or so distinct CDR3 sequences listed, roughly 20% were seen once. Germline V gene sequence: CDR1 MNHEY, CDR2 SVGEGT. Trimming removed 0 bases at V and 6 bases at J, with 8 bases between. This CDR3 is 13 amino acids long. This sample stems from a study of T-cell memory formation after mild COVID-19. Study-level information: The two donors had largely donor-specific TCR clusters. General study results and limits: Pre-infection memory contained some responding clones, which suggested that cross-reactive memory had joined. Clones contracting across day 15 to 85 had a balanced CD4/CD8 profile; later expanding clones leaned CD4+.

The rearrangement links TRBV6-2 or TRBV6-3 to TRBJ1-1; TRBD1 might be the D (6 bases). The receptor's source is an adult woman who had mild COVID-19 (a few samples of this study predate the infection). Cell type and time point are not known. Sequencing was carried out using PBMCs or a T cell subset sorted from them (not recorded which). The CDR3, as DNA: TGTGCCAGCAGTTACTCGAGGGGGGCTGAAGCTTTCTTT. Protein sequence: CASSYSRGAEAFF.